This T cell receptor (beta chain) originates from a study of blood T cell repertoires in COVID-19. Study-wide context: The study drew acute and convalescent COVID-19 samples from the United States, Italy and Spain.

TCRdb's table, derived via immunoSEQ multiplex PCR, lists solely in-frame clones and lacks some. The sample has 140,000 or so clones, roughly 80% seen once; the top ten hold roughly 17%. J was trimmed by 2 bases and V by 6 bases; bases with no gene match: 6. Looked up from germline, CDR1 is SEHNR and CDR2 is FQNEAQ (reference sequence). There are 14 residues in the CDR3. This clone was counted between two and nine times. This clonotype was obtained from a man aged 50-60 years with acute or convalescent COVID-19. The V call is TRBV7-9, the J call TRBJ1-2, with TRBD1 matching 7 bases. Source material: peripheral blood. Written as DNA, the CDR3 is TGTGCCAGCAGAGAAACAGGGGCAAACTATGGCTACACCTTC. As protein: CASRETGANYGYTF.